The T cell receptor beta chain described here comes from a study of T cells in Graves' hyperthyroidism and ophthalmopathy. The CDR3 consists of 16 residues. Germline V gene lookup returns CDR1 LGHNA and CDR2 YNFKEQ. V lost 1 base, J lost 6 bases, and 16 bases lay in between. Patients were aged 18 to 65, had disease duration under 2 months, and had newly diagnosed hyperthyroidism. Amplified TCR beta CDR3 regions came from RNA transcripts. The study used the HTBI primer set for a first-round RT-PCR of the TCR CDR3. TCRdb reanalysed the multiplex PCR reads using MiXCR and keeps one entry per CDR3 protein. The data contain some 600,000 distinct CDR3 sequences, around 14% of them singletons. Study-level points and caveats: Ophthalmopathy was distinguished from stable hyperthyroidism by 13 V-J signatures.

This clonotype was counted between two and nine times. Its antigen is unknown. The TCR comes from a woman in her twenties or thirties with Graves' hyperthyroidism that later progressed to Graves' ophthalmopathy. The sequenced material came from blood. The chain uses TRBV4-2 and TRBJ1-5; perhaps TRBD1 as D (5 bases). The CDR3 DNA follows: TGTGCCAGCAGCCAAGCTTTGGGCGCGGGACTTCAGCCCCAGCATTTT. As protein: CASSQALGAGLQPQHF.